This TCR beta chain was retrieved from a study of vaccination and CD4 T cells after COVID-19. Overall study context: Convalescent patients were SARS-CoV-2 positive by nasal swab PCR; about nine mild, one severe.

This CDR3 region has 13 residues. Per the germline V gene, CDR1 is DFQATT and CDR2 is SNEGSKA (reference sequence). V lost 4 bases to trimming and J lost 5 bases, with 14 bases between them. With respect to this clonotype: As yet, its antigen is unknown.

As to treatment: roughly 11-day PBMC culture with coronavirus spike peptide pools or control peptides (ViraFEST assay). Sequencing of DNA taken from cultured CD4+ T cells relied on the Oncomine TCR Beta short-read assay. MiXCR was run by TCRdb on the PCR reads, yielding one entry per CDR3 protein. The sample consists of 15,000 to 20,000 distinct CDR3 sequences, 45% to 60% of them appearing once. Here the sequenced sample was CD4+ T cells from blood, cultured in vitro, taken after SARS-CoV-2 vaccination. The chain combines TRBV20-1 with TRBJ1-2; D is possibly TRBD1 (6 bases). The origin of this receptor is a human donor who had recovered from COVID-19. The CDR3 nucleotides are TGCAGTGCTAATCCCAGGGGATTGTATGGCTACACCTTC. Its translation is CSANPRGLYGYTF.